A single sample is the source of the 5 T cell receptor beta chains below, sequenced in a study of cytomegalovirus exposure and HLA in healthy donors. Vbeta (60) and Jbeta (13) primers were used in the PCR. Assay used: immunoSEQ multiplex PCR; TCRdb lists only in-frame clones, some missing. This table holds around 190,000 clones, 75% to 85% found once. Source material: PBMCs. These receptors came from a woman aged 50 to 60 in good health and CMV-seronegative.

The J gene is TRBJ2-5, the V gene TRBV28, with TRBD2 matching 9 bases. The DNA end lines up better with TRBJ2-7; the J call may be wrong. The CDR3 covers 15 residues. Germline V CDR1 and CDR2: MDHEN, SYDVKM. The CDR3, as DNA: TGTGCCAGCAGTTCCCCCCCTAGCGGGGAATACGAGCAGTACTTC. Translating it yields CASSSPPSGEYEQYF.

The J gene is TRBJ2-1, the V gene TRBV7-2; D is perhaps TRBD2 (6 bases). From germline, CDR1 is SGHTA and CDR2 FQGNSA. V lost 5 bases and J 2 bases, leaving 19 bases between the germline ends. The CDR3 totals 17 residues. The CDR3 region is CASSPQAAGGPYNEQFF. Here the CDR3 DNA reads TGTGCCAGCAGCCCCCAGGCAGCGGGCGGTCCCTACAATGAGCAGTTCTTC. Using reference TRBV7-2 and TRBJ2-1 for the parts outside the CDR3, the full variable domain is GAGVSQSPSNKVTEKGKDVELRCDPISGHTALYWYRQSLGQGLEFLIYFQGNSAPDKSGLPSDRFSAERTGGSVSTLTIQRTQQEDSAVYLCASSPQAAGGPYNEQFFGPGTRLTVL.

The CDR3: CASRTSGRENIQYF. In nucleotides, the CDR3 is TGTGCCAGCAGGACTAGCGGGAGGGAAAACATTCAGTACTTC. The V gene is TRBV6-1, the J gene TRBJ2-4; 14 bases match TRBD2. CDR3 length equals 14 residues. V was pared by 6 bases and J by 5 bases, with 0 bases of the junction left unmatched. Germline values: CDR1 MNHNS, CDR2 SASEGT.

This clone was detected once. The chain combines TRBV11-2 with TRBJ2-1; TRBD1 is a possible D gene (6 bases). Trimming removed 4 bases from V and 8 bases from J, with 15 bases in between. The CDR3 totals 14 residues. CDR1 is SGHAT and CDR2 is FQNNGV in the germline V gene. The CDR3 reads CASSSTYRADEQFF. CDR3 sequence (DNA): TGTGCCAGCAGCTCAACCTACAGGGCGGATGAGCAGTTCTTC.

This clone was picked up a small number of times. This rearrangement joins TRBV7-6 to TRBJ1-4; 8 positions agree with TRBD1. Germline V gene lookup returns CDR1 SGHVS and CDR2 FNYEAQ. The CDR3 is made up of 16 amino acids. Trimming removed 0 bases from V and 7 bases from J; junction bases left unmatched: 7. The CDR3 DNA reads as TGTGCCAGCAGCTTAGCGGACAGGGTTTACTCTGAAAAACTGTTTTTT. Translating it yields CASSLADRVYSEKLFF.